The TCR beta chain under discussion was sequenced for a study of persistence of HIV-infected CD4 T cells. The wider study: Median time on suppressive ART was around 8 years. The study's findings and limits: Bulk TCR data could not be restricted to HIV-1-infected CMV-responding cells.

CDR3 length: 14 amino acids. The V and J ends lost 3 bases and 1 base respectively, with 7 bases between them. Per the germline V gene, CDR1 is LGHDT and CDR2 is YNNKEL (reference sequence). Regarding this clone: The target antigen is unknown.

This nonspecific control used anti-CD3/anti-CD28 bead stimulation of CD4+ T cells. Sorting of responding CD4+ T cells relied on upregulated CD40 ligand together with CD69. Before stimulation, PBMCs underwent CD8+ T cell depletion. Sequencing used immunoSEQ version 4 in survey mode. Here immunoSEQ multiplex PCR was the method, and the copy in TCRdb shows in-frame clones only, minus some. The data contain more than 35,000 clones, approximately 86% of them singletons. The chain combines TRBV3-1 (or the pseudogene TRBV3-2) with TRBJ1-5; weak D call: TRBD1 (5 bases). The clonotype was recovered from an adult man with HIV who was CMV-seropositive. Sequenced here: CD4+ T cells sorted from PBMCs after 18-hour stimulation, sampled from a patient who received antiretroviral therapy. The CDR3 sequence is CASSQGPSNQPQHF. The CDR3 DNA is TGTGCCAGCAGCCAGGGACCGAGCAATCAGCCCCAGCATTTT.